Given below is one T cell receptor (beta chain) in context. This specimen comes from a study of blood T cell repertoires in COVID-19. Turning to the study itself: PBMCs, B-cell-depleted T cells, or T cells were the source of the cDNA or gDNA that made up the material.

Authors' methods: Amplification of reference gene primers provided the estimated nucleated cell counts. Measured with immunoSEQ multiplex PCR; TCRdb has only the in-frame clones, and not every one. V and J calls and clone size follow that table, whereas D and trimming were derived from the DNA. Of 220,000 or so clones listed, around 90% are singletons. Germline lookup yields CDR1 DFQATT and CDR2 SNEGSKA (reference sequence). This CDR3 spans 13 amino acids. Trimming removed 3 bases from V and 3 bases from J, with 9 bases in between. Categorization into cohorts depended on clinical history that participants reported. Shortly before study entry, within 2 weeks, exposed participants had met a COVID-19 case.

The TCR originated in a man aged 25 to 40 who had been exposed to COVID-19. Sequencing was carried out using PBMCs or T cells enriched from blood (not recorded which). The J gene is TRBJ1-5, the V gene TRBV20-1; D might be TRBD1 (5 bases). CDR3 in amino acids: CSASQGYNQPQHF. As DNA, the CDR3 is TGCAGTGCTAGTCAGGGCTACAATCAGCCCCAGCATTTT.